This is a list of T cell receptor beta chains from one sample in a study of tumor-infiltrating lymphocytes in localized non-small cell lung cancer. The method was immunoSEQ multiplex PCR; TCRdb's version includes in-frame clones alone and lacks a portion of them. This sample has 4,000 to 6,000 clones, with about 70% found just once. Specimen: lung tumor tissue. The receptors derive from a human donor with non-small cell lung cancer. CDR3s include the opening cysteine and the closing phenylalanine or tryptophan. A D gene is named only where the DNA matches it firmly. Not every row has a clone size; where given, it reads once, few, many or a size class.

abundance,v_gene,d_gene,j_gene,len,CDR3nt,CDR3aa
-,TRBV11-2,TRBD2,TRBJ2-1,15,TGTGCCAGCAGCTGGTCAGCGGGAGGGGGGAATGAGCAGTTCTTC,CASSWSAGGGNEQFF
-,TRBV11-3,TRBD2,TRBJ2-6,18,TGTGCCAGGCAGCGGGATAACTCTCGACAAAGTCGGGCCAACGTCCTGACTTTC,CARQRDNSRQSRANVLTF
-,TRBV30,-,TRBJ1-2,12,TGTGCCTTAGCCGGGGGTCCCTATGGCTACACCTTC,CALAGGPYGYTF
-,TRBV5-6,TRBD1,TRBJ1-1,14,TGTGCCAGCAGCTTGCGGGACAGGGGCACTGAAGCTTTCTTT,CASSLRDRGTEAFF
few,TRBV7-9,TRBD1,TRBJ1-2,13,TGTGCCAGCAGCCCCGGGACAGATTATGGCTACACCTTC,CASSPGTDYGYTF
-,TRBV13,-,TRBJ2-2,15,TGTGCCAGCAGCCCAGGGACAACGAACACCGGGGAGCTGTTTTTT,CASSPGTTNTGELFF
-,TRBV6-5,-,TRBJ2-7,13,TGTGCCAGCAGTTACAGCCAGGTCCGGGAGCAGTACTTC,CASSYSQVREQYF
-,TRBV10-3,TRBD2,TRBJ2-2,17,TGTGCCACCCTTTATTCGAAAGCGGGGTCGAACACCGGGGAGCTGTTTTTT,CATLYSKAGSNTGELFF
-,TRBV15,TRBD1,TRBJ2-2,16,TGTGCCACCAGCCGAGAGGGGGCAGGTAGAACCGGGGAGCTGTTTTTT,CATSREGAGRTGELFF
few,TRBV6-5,-,TRBJ1-6,14,TGTGCCAGCAGTCTCCGCGCCACCAATTCACCCCTCCACTTT,CASSLRATNSPLHF
-,TRBV13,-,TRBJ2-5,15,TGTGCCAGCAGCCCCGCCAGGGGTTCGGGGGAGACCCAGTACTTC,CASSPARGSGETQYF
once,TRBV5-4,-,TRBJ1-6,16,TGTGCCAGCAGCCCGGGAGGGAGCTCCTATAATTCACCCCTCCACTTT,CASSPGGSSYNSPLHF